A selection of T cell receptor beta chains follows, all from one sample in a study of blood T cells in healthy people across ages. One entry per CDR3 protein, called by TCRdb with MiXCR from the 5' RACE reads. Among roughly 2 million distinct CDR3 sequences listed, around half were seen once. The sequencing sample was made of blood. Receptor source: a middle-aged woman in good health. Both conserved end residues are part of each CDR3. A D gene is named only where the DNA matches it firmly. Clone size is stated in some rows and not others, as once, few, many or a class when expanded.

TRBV25-1	TRBJ2-7	-	TRBD2	CASSADPGLAGSEQYF	TGTGCCAGCAGTGCTGACCCGGGACTAGCGGGCTCAGAGCAGTACTTC
TRBV18	TRBJ1-2	-	-	CASSPPQGHYGYTF	TGTGCCAGCTCACCACCGCAGGGCCACTATGGCTACACCTTC
TRBV7-2	TRBJ2-5	few	-	CASSPGMRQETQYF	TGTGCCAGCAGCCCCGGGATGCGGCAAGAGACCCAGTACTTC
TRBV6-2/TRBV6-3	TRBJ2-7	few	TRBD2	CASSASGAASYEQYF	TGTGCCAGCAGTGCTAGCGGGGCCGCCTCCTACGAGCAGTACTTC
TRBV20-1	TRBJ2-7	-	-	CSAPRGREVGYEQYF	TGCAGTGCCCCCCGGGGCAGGGAGGTAGGCTACGAGCAGTACTTC
TRBV6-2/TRBV6-3	TRBJ2-5	-	-	CASSYGHGRAAQETQYF	TGTGCCAGCAGTTACGGACATGGCAGGGCGGCGCAAGAGACCCAGTACTTC
TRBV6-6	TRBJ2-5	-	-	CASSFLAGQQETQYF	TGTGCCAGCAGTTTCTTGGCAGGGCAGCAAGAGACCCAGTACTTC
TRBV11-1	TRBJ2-1	few	-	CASSLGSGLQQFF	TGTGCCAGCAGCCTTGGGAGCGGGCTACAGCAGTTCTTC
TRBV4-3	TRBJ2-3	many	-	CASSQDGGTDTQYF	TGTGCCAGCAGCCAAGATGGGGGCACAGATACGCAGTATTTT
TRBV7-2	TRBJ2-1	-	TRBD2	CASSVEAGRLNEQFF	TGTGCCAGCAGCGTGGAAGCGGGGAGGTTAAATGAGCAGTTCTTC
TRBV4-1	TRBJ2-1	few	-	CASSQEARGQSYNEQFF	TGCGCCAGCAGCCAAGAGGCCAGGGGTCAATCCTACAATGAGCAGTTCTTC
TRBV20-1	TRBJ1-2	-	-	CSATGTPLWGYTF	TGCAGTGCCACCGGGACGCCTTTGTGGGGCTACACCTTC
TRBV10-3	TRBJ2-1	few	-	CAISGLDTVQYNEQFF	TGTGCCATCAGTGGCCTTGACACCGTACAGTACAATGAGCAGTTCTTC
TRBV7-2	TRBJ2-7	-	TRBD1	CASRPNRGEQYF	TGTGCCAGCAGGCCCAACAGGGGCGAGCAGTACTTC
TRBV7-2	TRBJ1-1	-	-	CASSLQRGGGNTEAFF	TGTGCCAGCAGCCTACAGAGGGGGGGTGGAAACACTGAAGCTTTCTTT
TRBV4-3	TRBJ2-1	few	TRBD2	CVSSQDRSGGAPEQFF	TGCGTCAGCAGCCAAGATCGTAGCGGGGGGGCACCAGAGCAGTTCTTC